The entry that follows covers one T cell receptor beta chain sequence. The antigen it recognizes is unknown. The record originates from a study of cytomegalovirus exposure and HLA in healthy donors (dated by TCRdb to about 2017). Turning to the overall study: An earlier analysis of several hundred of the donors reported more than 250 Gb of sequence data and approximately 110 million unique TCR beta sequences from 150 million to 200 million T cells. Donor age, sex, ethnicity and CMV serostatus were compiled together with the repertoire data. Among the roughly 410 genotyped donors, roughly 80% belonged to the genetic ancestry cluster associated with self-reported Caucasian donors. The study profiled the T cell repertoires of 500 to 800 subjects by immunosequencing and related them to cytomegalovirus serostatus. Every discovery cohort repertoire had been produced on one sequencing platform. Besides the first cohort of 500 to 700 subjects, a separate validation cohort made up of around 120 different subjects was used. The number of typed donors differed by locus: about 620-630 for A, B, C, DRB1 and DQB1; some 500 for DQA1; roughly 600 for DPA1; and around 490 for DPB1. HLA typing covered class I and class II loci at four-digit resolution. Rather than using new phenotypic data, the later analysis identified candidate immune exposures from TCR beta sequences and from how often those sequences occurred across donors. Around 320 gigabases of sequencing data and tens of millions of unique TCR sequences were included in an early release covering under 650 HLA-typed donors. A later genetic analysis took genome-wide SNP genotypes for about 55% of the 666 donors and used that subset as a discovery cohort. Because of strong linkage in the cohort, roughly five DR-DQ haplotypes were treated as single units for association and clustering. The study aimed to test whether cataloging public T cell receptors could reveal signatures of past pathogen exposure. An earlier analysis of around 580 of the donors used high-throughput TCR beta sequencing to judge whether each TCR beta V gene segment behaved as functional or pseudogenic. A later analysis re-analyzed previously published TCR beta repertoires from roughly 630 donors and added high-resolution HLA genotyping to study TCR occurrence patterns. To predict cytomegalovirus infection status, the study brought together high-throughput TCR immunosequencing, statistical association of individual TCRs with disease status, and machine learning. Across some 400 genotyped donors of the cohort, an average of approximately 200,000 unique TCR beta nucleotide sequences per donor were sequenced, and roughly 18% of those sequences were non-productive.

Trimming removed 5 bases from V and 1 base from J, leaving 21 bases between the germline ends. From the cysteine up to the phenylalanine, the CDR3 has a length of 17 residues. Of the read, only the CDR3 DNA is kept; its 51 bases are in frame from base 1. In the germline V gene, CDR1 corresponds to MDHEN and CDR2 to SYDVKM. Libraries were constructed by the immunoSEQ multiplex PCR assay. A mixture of 60 forward primers for TCR Vbeta segments and 13 reverse primers for TCR Jbeta segments was used in the multiplex PCR. The CDR3 region of rearranged TCR beta genes was amplified from genomic DNA by a multiplex PCR assay. Amplified TCR beta libraries were sequenced as 87-base-pair reads on the Illumina HiSeq System. The published analysis was carried out like this. A later analysis tallied roughly 76 million unique TCR beta chains across the 666 repertoires, and some 10 million of those chains were shared by two or more donors. A nearest-neighbor algorithm error-corrected the raw reads and collapsed the reads into unique sequences, merging closely related sequences to remove PCR and sequencing errors. Alignment of CDR3 sequences to IMGT reference sequences was used to assign V, D and J gene segments. For a sequence to be retained, a match of at least six nucleotides to both a V gene segment and a J gene segment was required. A rearrangement counted as productive if the CDR3 had no stop codons and remained in frame with V and J, and every other rearrangement counted as non-productive. CDR3 was defined by IMGT convention, running from the second conserved V-encoded cysteine to the conserved J-encoded phenylalanine. Sequences without an unambiguous match to a single V gene segment were excluded from the earlier analysis of a few hundred of the donors. An earlier analysis of several hundred of the donors classified V segments as functional when productive rearrangements were above 56.7% and as segregating when the standard deviation between donors was above 5%. A statistical classification framework was developed to diagnose cytomegalovirus status using the catalog of TCR beta chain sequences. In a later analysis, V and J genes were assigned by comparing TCR nucleotide sequences against IMGT/GENE-DB human TR gene sequences. Using the TCRdist pipeline, a later analysis assigned CDR3 sequences along with most-parsimonious VDJ recombination scenarios. In a later analysis, every TCR beta chain was defined by the combination of its CDR3 amino acid sequence and its V-gene family, and reads without a unique V-gene family were dropped. As a way to deal with suspected cross-contamination and a sequencing artifact, a later analysis dropped more than 500 nucleotide sequences that were highly shared and had low generation probability. For each public chain, a later analysis derived a clonal expansion index from normalized ranks of inferred template counts within each repertoire. A later analysis computed generation probabilities with a VDJ recombination model fitted to out-of-frame rearrangements, and checked the results against IGoR. In a later analysis, TCR-TCR, TCR-HLA and TCR-CMV co-occurrence was scored with hypergeometric tests, and a repertoire-size bias correction was applied to TCR pairs. A later analysis estimated false discovery rates by permuting HLA or CMV assignments 20 times. A later analysis grouped co-occurring TCRs with DBSCAN, adding TCRdist sequence similarity when clustering within HLA-allele-positive subsets. Repertoires with fewer than 30,000 or more than 120,000 public chains were left out of co-occurrence clustering, as were four to six repertoires with anomalous nucleotide sharing. TCRdb took over this immuneACCESS table, retaining in-frame rearrangements with V and J assigned. Such tables are incomplete; in checked studies, under half of the missing clones stem from an unresolved V gene, and the remainder is unexplained. That table gives V, J and clone size, and the DNA gave D and trimming. For this sample, the table gives fewer than 95,000 clones. The ten largest clones add up to over 4% of the sample.

What the study reported, not specific to this receptor: In a later genetic analysis, fewer N-insertions in productive TCRs were reported among donors in an Asian-associated ancestry cluster than the roughly 710-donor mean. A further reported finding was that TCR beta sequences accurately predicted the HLA-A and HLA-B alleles for most subjects in the first cohort. Seventeen rarely observed V segments, including chromosome 9 orphons, were excluded from the earlier analysis of 550 to 700 of the donors because counts were too low. A few of the identified cytomegalovirus-associated TCR beta chains were confirmed in vitro to be specific for cytomegalovirus antigens. A later analysis associated 15,000 to 20,000 TCR beta sequences with specific HLA alleles at a false discovery rate of 0.05. A later genetic analysis associated a missense DCLRE1C variant with V-gene and J-gene trimming of TCR beta chains, and an independent cohort replicated the association. In a later analysis, most CMV-associated TCR beta chains were found to appear HLA-restricted, with HLA associations seemingly driven largely by CMV exposure. In this cohort, only TCR beta chains were sequenced, and detectable features were limited by the absence of alpha or paired-chain data. According to a later analysis, parvovirus B19, influenza, CMV and Epstein-Barr virus appeared linked to several top co-occurrence clusters. When HLA alleles, especially DR and DQ, strongly co-occurred, attributing TCR associations to individual alleles was difficult. In a later analysis, HLA-associated TCR beta chains were found to be more clonally expanded and to have lower generation probabilities than equally common non-associated chains. Most TCR sequences were seen in very few donors, while some public TCRs were found in many individuals. CMV serostatus was the only immune exposure information available for the cohort. The authors suggested that the approach could potentially be extended to other disease states and immunological phenotypes. A cluster of highly shared sequence variants was judged likely to be a technical artifact of the sequencing pipeline. In an earlier analysis of some 500 of the donors, most TCR beta V segments were observed in productive rearrangements about 90% or about 30% of the time, broadly matching IMGT annotations. A total of about 180 TCR beta chains were listed by the study as associated with cytomegalovirus. The 87-base-pair reads could not distinguish some IMGT-functional V segments, including TRBV6-2 and TRBV6-3, so those segments were excluded. In a later analysis, the rate of TCR association differed among HLA loci, with DRB1 alleles having the most associated TCRs and HLA-C alleles having the fewest. Linkage disequilibrium might explain the correlated functional status among segregating V segments, but an unknown experimental factor could not be excluded. Roughly uniform sequencing depth across donors was assumed in presence/absence analyses, although this assumption may not hold. Because HLA typing was unavailable for some donors at each locus, only the typed subset was used in association tests. In both the original and validation cohorts, the classifier was reported to diagnose cytomegalovirus status with high specificity and sensitivity.

The cohort consisted of approximately 670 healthy bone marrow donors. At the time of sampling, all cohort members were nominally healthy, though unrecorded immune exposures were likely present. The donor tested CMV seropositive and was one of the 289 seropositive cohort members. Every donor gave a peripheral blood sample, and the peripheral blood mononuclear cells from that sample were used for TCR beta sequencing. The Qiagen DNeasy Blood Extraction Kit was used to extract genomic DNA from the blood cell samples. In this chain, TRBV28 is recombined with TRBJ2-7; the D gene is possibly TRBD1, with 6 bases matching. Specimen: PBMCs. The TCR was taken from a woman aged 40 to 55 in good health and CMV-seropositive. The sequenced DNA is TGTGCCAGCAGTCCCCCGGACAGTCTCAAGGATTCCTACGAGCAGTACTTC. Its protein reads: CASSPPDSLKDSYEQYF.